In this sample, the clone carrying this TCR beta chain turned up a few times. Its target is not known. Both peripheral blood and punch biopsies of lesional scalp skin were obtained from patients who had alopecia areata. Germline lookup yields CDR1 SGHTA and CDR2 FQGNSA. The CDR3 consists of 13 residues. The germline V and J ends were trimmed by 5 bases and 2 bases, with 9 bases remaining between them. Sequencing used cDNA as its template, made by extracting RNA and reverse transcribing it. Here immunoSEQ multiplex PCR was the method, and the copy in TCRdb shows in-frame clones only, minus some. The data show about 180,000 clones, about 63% seen once. This sample was included in a study of CD8+ T cells in alopecia areata. As for the study in general: Treatment of the treated patients consisted of oral tofacitinib, 5 to 10 mg twice daily. Whole-study results and caveats: Scalp lesions, especially in alopecia totalis/universalis, had higher clonality than normal scalp. TCRs were shared less clearly across patients than in mice, possibly for HLA-related reasons.

The rearrangement uses TRBV7-2 and TRBJ2-5, with D unclear. The source was CD4+ T cells sorted from blood, collected at week 0. This receptor was identified in a human donor with alopecia areata. CDR3 coding DNA: TGTGCCAGCAGCCCGCGGCCACAAGAGACCCAGTACTTC. Protein product: CASSPRPQETQYF.